The entry below gives a single TCR beta chain sequence along with its context. Its target antigen remains unknown. No base quality values were provided; no much bigger clone lies one nucleotide off. The CDR3 starts with the cysteine, ends with the phenylalanine, and has 16 residues. The kept DNA is CDR3 alone, 48 bases in frame from the first base. CDR1 and CDR2 were assigned from the germline V gene as SGHDN and FVKESK. These data originate in a study of PD-1 blockade in classical Hodgkin lymphoma (dated by TCRdb to between 2020 and 2021). Looking at the study overall: Nivolumab dosing was 3 mg/kg intravenously every 2 weeks, continuing until either disease progression or unacceptable toxicity. To define a peripheral blood immune signature of response to PD-1 blockade in classical Hodgkin lymphoma, the study combined TCR beta sequencing with CyTOF.

This specimen's time point label, per the study, means: cycle 2 day 1 (C2D1) of nivolumab. Relapse after autologous stem cell transplantation had occurred in all trial patients, and cohorts A, B and C were distinguished by prior brentuximab vedotin exposure. The trial cohort comprised 56 patients with relapsed/refractory classical Hodgkin lymphoma whose best overall responses were complete response, partial response or progressive disease. Trial patients were treated with single-agent nivolumab in the multi-cohort phase II CheckMate 205 trial. An independent review committee assessed best overall response by applying the 2007 International Working Group response criteria. Trial PBMCs were collected just before the start of nivolumab (C1D1) and during therapy at cycle 2 day 1 and cycle 4 day 1. After peripheral blood was drawn into 8 mL Vacutainer Cell Preparation Tubes, PBMCs were isolated by centrifugation and then cryopreserved.

The Qiagen DNeasy kit was used to extract genomic DNA both from unsorted PBMCs and from the negatively selected CD4+ and CD8+ fractions. Using primers that anneal to V and J segments, immunoSEQ multiplex PCR amplified the TCR beta CDR3 regions. Amplification bias was minimized using a synthetic immune receptor repertoire, and residual bias was removed computationally after sequencing. The study's own analysis went as follows. Repertoire diversity was quantified as the Shannon entropy index using custom Python scripts. Unsorted, CD4+ and CD8+ repertoires were analyzed separately, except in combined analyses where CD4+ and CD8+ sequences were merged in silico. Clonal expansion was defined as a frequency increase of at least 2-fold after treatment compared with C1D1, and clones undetected at baseline were assigned a pseudocount of 0.5. Clones with 0 or 1 copy at C1D1 were defined as singleton clones, while clones with 2 or more copies were defined as non-singleton clones. By matching protein sequences in sorted samples from the same patient, clones expanded in unsorted samples were annotated as CD4+, CD8+ or unknown. Wilcoxon tests on paired samples were used to test changes in diversity from C1D1 to C4D1. Drawn from immuneACCESS, this table holds only the in-frame rearrangements with V and J called that TCRdb kept. Clones are partly lost; checked studies trace under half to an unresolved V gene and leave the rest unexplained. The DNA gave D and trimming, while V, J and clone size come from that table. This sample is represented by 120,000 to 150,000 clones; 78% of them were singletons. About 9.2% of the sample is in the top ten clones.

Points the paper makes about the study in general: Lower diversity was observed in patients in whom nivolumab was started less than 1 year after ASCT, and these patients were excluded from later analyses so that confounding by immune reconstitution would be avoided. The study was restricted to a single clinical trial cohort, and the causes of repertoire differences, possibly disease activity or prior therapy, were left undefined. Among trial patients, those achieving complete response had baseline diversity similar to that of newly diagnosed patients, while diversity was significantly lower in partial responders and progressors. A significant rise by C4D1 was seen in CD4+ but not CD8+ TCR diversity (p=0.0027 vs p=0.16), with the rise being most apparent in complete responders (p=0.02). Baseline TCR diversity was reported as lower in newly diagnosed patients than in healthy donors, and lower still in relapsed/refractory patients.

The starting material was peripheral blood mononuclear cells (PBMCs), obtained before the second cycle of nivolumab. This receptor was obtained from a human donor with classical Hodgkin lymphoma. Rearrangement joined TRBV14 to TRBJ2-5; TRBD2 fits 8 bases in the junction. The J call may be in error: the DNA end matches TRBJ2-7 better. The CDR3 reads CASSQGTPAGGYEQYF. The DNA sequence reads TGTGCCAGCAGCCAAGGAACCCCCGCGGGGGGCTACGAGCAGTACTTC.